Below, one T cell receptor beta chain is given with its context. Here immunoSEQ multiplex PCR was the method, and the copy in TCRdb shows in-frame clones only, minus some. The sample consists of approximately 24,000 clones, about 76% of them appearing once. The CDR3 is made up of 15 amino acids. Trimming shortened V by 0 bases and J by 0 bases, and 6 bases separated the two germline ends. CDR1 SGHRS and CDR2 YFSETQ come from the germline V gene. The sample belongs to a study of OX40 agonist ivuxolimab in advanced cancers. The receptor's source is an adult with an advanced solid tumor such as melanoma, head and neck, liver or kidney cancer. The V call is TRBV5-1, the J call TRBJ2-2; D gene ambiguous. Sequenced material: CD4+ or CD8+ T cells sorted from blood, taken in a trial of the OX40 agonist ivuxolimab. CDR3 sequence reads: CASSLEGTNTGELFF. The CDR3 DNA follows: TGCGCCAGCAGCTTGGAAGGAACGAACACCGGGGAGCTGTTTTTT.